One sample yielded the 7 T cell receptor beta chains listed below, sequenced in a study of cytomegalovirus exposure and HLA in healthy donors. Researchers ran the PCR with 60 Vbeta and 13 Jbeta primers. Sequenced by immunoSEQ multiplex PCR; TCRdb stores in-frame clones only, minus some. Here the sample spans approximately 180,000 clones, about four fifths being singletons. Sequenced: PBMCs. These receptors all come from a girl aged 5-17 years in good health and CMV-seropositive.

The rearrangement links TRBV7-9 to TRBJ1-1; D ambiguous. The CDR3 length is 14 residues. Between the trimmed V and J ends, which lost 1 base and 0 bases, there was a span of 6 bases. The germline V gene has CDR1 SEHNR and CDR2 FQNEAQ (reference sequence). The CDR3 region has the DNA TGTGCCAGCAGCTTAGTCAGGTTGAACACTGAAGCTTTCTTT. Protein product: CASSLVRLNTEAFF.

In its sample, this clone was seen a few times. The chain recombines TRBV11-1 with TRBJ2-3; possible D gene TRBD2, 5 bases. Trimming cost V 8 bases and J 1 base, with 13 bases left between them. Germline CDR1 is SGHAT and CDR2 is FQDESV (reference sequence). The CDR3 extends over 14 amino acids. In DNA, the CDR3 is TGTGCCAGCGATGAGGGCCCGCGCACAGATACGCAGTATTTT. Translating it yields CASDEGPRTDTQYF.

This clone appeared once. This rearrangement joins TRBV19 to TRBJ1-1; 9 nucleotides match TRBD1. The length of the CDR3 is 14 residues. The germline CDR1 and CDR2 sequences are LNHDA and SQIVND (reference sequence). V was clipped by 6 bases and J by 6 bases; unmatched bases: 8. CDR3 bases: TGTGCCAGTAGAACAGGGGGCAATTGGGCTGAAGCTTTCTTT. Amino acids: CASRTGGNWAEAFF.

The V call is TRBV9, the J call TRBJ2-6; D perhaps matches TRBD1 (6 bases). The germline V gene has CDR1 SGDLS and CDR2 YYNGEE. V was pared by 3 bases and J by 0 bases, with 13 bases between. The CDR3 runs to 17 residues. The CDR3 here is CASSGTTGNSGANVLTF. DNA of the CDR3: TGTGCCAGCAGCGGTACCACAGGGAACTCTGGGGCCAACGTCCTGACTTTC.

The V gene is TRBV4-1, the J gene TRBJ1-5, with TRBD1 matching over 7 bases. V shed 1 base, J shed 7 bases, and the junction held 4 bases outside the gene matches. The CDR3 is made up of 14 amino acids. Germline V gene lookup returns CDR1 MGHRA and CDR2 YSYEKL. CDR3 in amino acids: CASSQGQGFQPQHF. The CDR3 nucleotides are TGCGCCAGCAGCCAAGGACAGGGTTTCCAGCCCCAGCATTTT.

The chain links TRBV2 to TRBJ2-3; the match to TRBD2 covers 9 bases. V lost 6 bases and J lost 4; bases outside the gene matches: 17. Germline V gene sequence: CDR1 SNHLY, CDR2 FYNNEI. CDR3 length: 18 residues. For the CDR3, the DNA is TGTGCCAGCAGGATTGCGATGATCCTAGCGGGGAAATCAGATACGCAGTATTTT. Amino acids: CASRIAMILAGKSDTQYF.

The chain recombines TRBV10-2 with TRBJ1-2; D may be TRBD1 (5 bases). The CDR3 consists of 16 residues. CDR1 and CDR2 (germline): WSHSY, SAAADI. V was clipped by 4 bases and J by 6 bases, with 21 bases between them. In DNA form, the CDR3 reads TGCGCCAGCAGTGCCTTCCGGGACGGGGGAGGGGATGGCTACACCTTC. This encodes CASSAFRDGGGDGYTF.